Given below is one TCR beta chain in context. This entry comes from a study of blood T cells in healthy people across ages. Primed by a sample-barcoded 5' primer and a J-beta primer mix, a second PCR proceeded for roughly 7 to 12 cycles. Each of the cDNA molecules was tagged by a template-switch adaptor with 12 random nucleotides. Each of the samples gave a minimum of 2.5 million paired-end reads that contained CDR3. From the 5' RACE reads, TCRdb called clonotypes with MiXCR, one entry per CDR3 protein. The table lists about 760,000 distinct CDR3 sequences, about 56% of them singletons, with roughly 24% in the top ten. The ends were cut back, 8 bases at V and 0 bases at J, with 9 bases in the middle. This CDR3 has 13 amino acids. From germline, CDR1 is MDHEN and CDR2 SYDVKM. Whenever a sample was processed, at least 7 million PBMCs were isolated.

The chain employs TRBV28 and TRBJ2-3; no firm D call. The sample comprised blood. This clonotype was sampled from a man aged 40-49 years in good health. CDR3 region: CASSPLSTDTQYF. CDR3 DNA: TGTGCCAGCTCTCCCCTGAGCACAGATACGCAGTATTTT.